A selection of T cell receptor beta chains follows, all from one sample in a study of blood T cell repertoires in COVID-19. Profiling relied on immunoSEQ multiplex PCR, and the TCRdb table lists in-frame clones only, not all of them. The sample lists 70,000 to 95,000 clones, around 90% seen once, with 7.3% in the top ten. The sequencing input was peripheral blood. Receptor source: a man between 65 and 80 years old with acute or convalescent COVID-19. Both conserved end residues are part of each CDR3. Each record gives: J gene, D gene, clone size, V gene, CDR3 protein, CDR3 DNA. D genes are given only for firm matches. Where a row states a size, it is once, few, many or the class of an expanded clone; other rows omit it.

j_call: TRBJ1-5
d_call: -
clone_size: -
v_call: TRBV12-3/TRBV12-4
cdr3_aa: CASSFRVGQPQHF
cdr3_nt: TGTGCCAGCAGTTTCAGGGTGGGCCAGCCCCAGCATTTT

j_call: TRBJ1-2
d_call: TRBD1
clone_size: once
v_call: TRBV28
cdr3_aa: CASTRDRVGYGYTF
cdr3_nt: TGTGCCAGCACCAGGGACAGGGTGGGATATGGCTACACCTTC

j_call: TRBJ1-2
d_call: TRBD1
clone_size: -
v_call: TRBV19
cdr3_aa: CASSMGTGSYTF
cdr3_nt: TGTGCCAGTAGTATGGGGACAGGCTCTTACACCTTC

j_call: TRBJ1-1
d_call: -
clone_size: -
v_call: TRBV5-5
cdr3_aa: CASSLQYLGHRNTEAFF
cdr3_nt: TGTGCCAGCAGCTTGCAATACCTGGGACACCGGAACACTGAAGCTTTCTTT

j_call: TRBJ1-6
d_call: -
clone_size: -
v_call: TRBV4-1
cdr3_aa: CASSPPSRQGNSPLHF
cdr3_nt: TGCGCCAGCAGCCCCCCGTCGCGGCAGGGTAATTCACCCCTCCACTTT

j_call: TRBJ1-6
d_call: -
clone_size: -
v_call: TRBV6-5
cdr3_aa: CASRRAASPLHF
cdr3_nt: TGTGCCAGCAGGAGGGCAGCTTCACCCCTCCACTTT

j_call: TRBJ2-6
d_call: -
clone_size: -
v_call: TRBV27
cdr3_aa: CASSMSSGANVLTF
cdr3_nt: TGTGCCAGCAGTATGAGCTCTGGGGCCAACGTCCTGACTTTC

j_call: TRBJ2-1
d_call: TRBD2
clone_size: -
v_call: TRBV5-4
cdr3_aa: CASSLAGGGLNEQFF
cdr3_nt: TGTGCCAGCAGCTTGGCGGGAGGAGGCCTCAATGAGCAGTTCTTC

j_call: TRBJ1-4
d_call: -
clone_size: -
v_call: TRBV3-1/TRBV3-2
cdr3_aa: CASSQAGLNEKLFF
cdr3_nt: TGTGCCAGCAGCCAAGCAGGGCTTAATGAAAAACTGTTTTTT

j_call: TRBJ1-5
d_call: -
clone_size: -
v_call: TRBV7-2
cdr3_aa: CASSSLGGASNQPQHF
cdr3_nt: TGTGCCAGCAGCTCATTAGGGGGGGCAAGCAATCAGCCCCAGCATTTT

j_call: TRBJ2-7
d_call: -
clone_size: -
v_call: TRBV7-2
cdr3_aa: CASSLDNRPYEQYF
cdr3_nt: TGTGCCAGCAGCTTAGACAACAGGCCCTACGAGCAGTACTTC

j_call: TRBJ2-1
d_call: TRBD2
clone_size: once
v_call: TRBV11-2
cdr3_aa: CASSLAGGAYNEQFF
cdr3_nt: TGTGCCAGCAGCTTAGCGGGGGGGGCCTACAATGAGCAGTTCTTC

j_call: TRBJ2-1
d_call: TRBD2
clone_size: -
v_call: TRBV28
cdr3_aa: CASSITSVYSYNEQFF
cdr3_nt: TGTGCCAGCAGTATAACTAGCGTTTACTCCTACAATGAGCAGTTCTTC

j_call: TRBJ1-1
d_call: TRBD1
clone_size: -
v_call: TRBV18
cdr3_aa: CASSLNRQGTLQGEAFF
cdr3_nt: TGTGCCAGCTCACTAAATAGACAGGGGACTTTACAAGGGGAAGCTTTCTTT